The clone carrying this TCR beta chain has a handful of counts. This entry belongs to a study of T-cell reconstitution after alpha-beta-depleted transplantation in children. The V gene lost 5 bases and the J gene lost 5 bases, with 11 bases spanning the gap. Germline V gene data show CDR1 as SGHTA and CDR2 as FQGNSA. This CDR3 is 13 amino acids long. A TCRbeta library incorporating unique molecular identifiers was prepared. TCRdb re-called the PCR reads with MiXCR, one entry per CDR3 protein. Among approximately 650,000 distinct CDR3 sequences listed, roughly 14% were seen once. The chain employs TRBV7-2 and TRBJ2-3; D may be TRBD2 (6 bases). Sequenced material: PBMCs, taken before TCRalphabeta/CD19-depleted stem cell transplant. The TCR was taken from a girl aged 2 to 9 with congenital amegakaryocytic thrombocytopenia, due to receive a stem cell transplant. This CDR3 is CASSTGLLDTQYF. CDR3 nucleotide sequence: TGTGCCAGCAGCACCGGACTATTAGATACGCAGTATTTT.